The 4 T cell receptor beta chains listed next were all sequenced from one sample in a study of regulatory T cells in long-lasting Graves disease. To make TCR beta libraries, researchers used iRepertoire HTBI primers and Arm-PCR of CDR3 regions. TCRdb called the multiplex PCR reads again in MiXCR, with one record for every CDR3 protein. The sample records roughly 500,000 distinct CDR3 sequences, around 13% being singletons. As to time point: newly diagnosed GD, antithyroid drugs for less than 3 months. PBMCs provided the RNA from which the TCR library was made. The sample was also linked to a second study, of T cells in Graves' hyperthyroidism and ophthalmopathy.

Material: peripheral blood mononuclear cells (PBMCs), obtained at new diagnosis, from a patient treated with antithyroid drugs. The receptors were gathered from a woman in her 30s with Graves disease.

This clonotype was detected many times. The chain uses TRBV6-1 and TRBJ2-7, with 7 bases identical to TRBD1. With V trimmed by 6 bases and J by 0 bases, 8 bases remained unmatched. The CDR3 loop spans 15 amino acids. Germline loops: CDR1 MNHNS, CDR2 SASEGT. In DNA form, the CDR3 reads TGTGCCAGCAGACGGGACAGCCTTAGCTCCTACGAGCAGTACTTC. Amino acids: CASRRDSLSSYEQYF.

This chain uses TRBV20-1 with TRBJ2-3; tentative D call: TRBD2 (6 bases). The CDR3 extends over 14 amino acids. Germline V CDR1 and CDR2: DFQATT, SNEGSKA (reference sequence). V was trimmed by 6 bases and J by 0 bases, leaving 13 bases between them. CDR3 coding DNA: TGCAGTGCGAGACTAGTAACTAGCACAGATACGCAGTATTTT. This encodes CSARLVTSTDTQYF.

The sample holds many counts of this clonotype. This sequence joins TRBV10-2 and TRBJ1-2; no clear D. This CDR3 comprises 13 residues. Germline loops: CDR1 WSHSY, CDR2 SAAADI. V shed 4 bases and J shed 0 bases, with 6 bases lying between them. DNA of the CDR3: TGCGCCAGCAGTGTAGTAACTAACTATGGCTACACCTTC. Amino acids: CASSVVTNYGYTF.

This clonotype was counted only a few times. The chain links TRBV7-9 to TRBJ1-2; no firm D call. This CDR3 is built from 14 residues. Germline CDR1 reads SEHNR; CDR2 reads FQNEAQ (reference sequence). Trimming took 5 bases from V and 6 from J, leaving 16 bases between them. CDR3 protein: CASSLVRHPDGYTF. The CDR3 DNA follows: TGTGCCAGCAGCCTAGTTCGGCACCCCGATGGCTACACCTTC.